The 5 T cell receptor beta chains below all came from one sample that was sequenced in a study of blood T cell repertoires in COVID-19. Repertoires were generated with immunoSEQ multiplex PCR, while TCRdb's copy carries only in-frame clones and drops some. The table lists roughly 200,000 clones, 85% of them singletons. Material for sequencing was PBMCs or T cells enriched from blood (not recorded which). Receptor source: a man aged 40-50 years who had recovered from COVID-19.

The V gene is TRBV3-1 (or the pseudogene TRBV3-2), the J gene TRBJ1-3; D remains unclear. The germline V gene encodes CDR1 LGHDT and CDR2 YNNKEL (reference sequence). The CDR3 extends over 15 amino acids. V dropped 4 bases and J dropped 8 bases, with 18 bases sitting between them. The CDR3 spells CASSPSGGARDTIYF. As DNA, the CDR3 is TGTGCCAGCAGCCCAAGTGGAGGAGCGAGGGACACCATATATTTT.

V and J are TRBV5-1 and TRBJ1-6; D perhaps matches TRBD1 (6 bases). The germline gives CDR1 SGHRS, CDR2 YFSETQ. V was shortened by 1 base and J by 11 bases, with 13 bases between the two germline ends. This CDR3 is 14 amino acids long. DNA for the CDR3: TGCGCCAGCAGCTTGACAGGGAGTGAGACACCCCTCCACTTT. Its protein is CASSLTGSETPLHF.

The chain is built from TRBV6-5 and TRBJ1-3; D uncertain. With 6 bases removed from V and 0 bases from J, the gap between germline ends came to 6 bases. Germline loops: CDR1 MNHEY, CDR2 SVGAGI. There are 13 residues in the CDR3. The CDR3 nucleotides are TGTGCCAGCAGCCCCTACTCTGGAAACACCATATATTTT. It yields the protein CASSPYSGNTIYF.

The rearrangement links TRBV3-1 (or the pseudogene TRBV3-2) to TRBJ1-4; no clear D gene. With 1 base removed from V and 1 base from J, the gap between germline ends came to 16 bases. This CDR3 has 18 residues. Germline V gene lookup returns CDR1 LGHDT and CDR2 YNNKEL (reference sequence). The CDR3 region is CASSQVTGARGTNEKLFF. The CDR3 nucleotides are TGTGCCAGCAGCCAAGTGACGGGAGCGAGAGGAACTAATGAAAAACTGTTTTTT.

The J gene is TRBJ1-1, the V gene TRBV29-1, with TRBD1 matching over 8 bases. After removal of 6 bases from V and 3 bases from J, the junction contained 6 bases not matched to a gene. Germline V lookup: CDR1 SQVTM, CDR2 ANQGSEA. The CDR3 is 13 residues long. Here the CDR3 DNA reads TGCAGCGTCAGACAGGGGAGGGACACTGAAGCTTTCTTT. This encodes CSVRQGRDTEAFF.